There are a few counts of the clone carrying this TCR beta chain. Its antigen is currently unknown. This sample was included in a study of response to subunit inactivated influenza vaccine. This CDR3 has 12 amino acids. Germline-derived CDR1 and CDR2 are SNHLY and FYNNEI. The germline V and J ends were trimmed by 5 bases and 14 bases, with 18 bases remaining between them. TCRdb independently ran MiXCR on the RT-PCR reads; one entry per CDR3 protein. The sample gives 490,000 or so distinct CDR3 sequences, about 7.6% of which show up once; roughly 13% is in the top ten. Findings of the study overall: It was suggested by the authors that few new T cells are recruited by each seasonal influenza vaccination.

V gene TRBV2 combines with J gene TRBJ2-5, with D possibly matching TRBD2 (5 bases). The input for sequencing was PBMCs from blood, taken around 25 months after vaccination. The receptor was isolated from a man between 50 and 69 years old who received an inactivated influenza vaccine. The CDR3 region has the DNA TGTGCCAGCAGTTCATCTAACGGACGGGGATACTTC. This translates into CASSSSNGRGYF.